The 17 T cell receptor beta chains given below trace back to one sample, sequenced in a study of immune characterization of retroperitoneal liposarcoma (dated by TCRdb to the late 2010s). The receptor library was made with PCR. Sequencing used a NextSeq 500. TCRdb took the public reads, trimmed them with fastp at Q25, ran MiXCR for clone calling and kept in-frame beta chains. Every distinct CDR3 protein forms one entry, paired with its most common genes and DNA. This sample holds over 1,500 distinct CDR3 sequences; 47% were observed only once. Clones ranked in the top ten supply around 35% of the sample. The sample comprised tumor tissue. Receptors originate from a female donor with retroperitoneal liposarcoma.

The chain is built from TRBV11-2 and TRBJ2-3; 11 bases align to TRBD2. CDR3 length: 17 amino acids. CDR1 and CDR2 from the germline V gene are SGHAT and FQNNGV. V gave up 1 base and J gave up 0 bases; unmatched junction bases: 3. The DNA for the CDR3 is TGTGCCAGCAGCTTAGGGTGGACTAGCGGGAGCACAGATACGCAGTATTTT. This translates into CASSLGWTSGSTDTQYF.

This chain links TRBV7-6 with TRBJ2-1, with D unresolved. Germline values: CDR1 SGHVS, CDR2 FNYEAQ. Trimming stripped 1 base from V and 4 bases from J, with 11 bases between. The CDR3 runs 15 residues. CDR3 coding DNA: TGTGCCAGCAGCTTAGAGGCCGTCGGATACAATGAGCAGTTCTTC. It is translated as CASSLEAVGYNEQFF.

The chain uses TRBV11-2 and TRBJ2-5; D is uncertain. The DNA end is more similar to TRBJ2-7, so the J call may be wrong. Germline assignment: CDR1 SGHAT and CDR2 FQNNGV. This CDR3 spans 15 amino acids. CDR3 region: CASSSDWNPSYEQYF. CDR3 in DNA: TGTGCCAGCAGCTCTGACTGGAACCCCTCCTACGAGCAGTACTTC.

The genes are TRBV10-3 and TRBJ2-1, with 7 bases matching TRBD1. The V segment lost 10 bases and the J segment 5 bases; nucleotides outside the gene matches: 5. The CDR3 sequence is 12 residues long. CDR1 is ENHRY and CDR2 is SYGVKD in the germline V gene. CDR3 bases: TGTGCCACCCGGGACAGAGACAATGAGCAGTTCTTC. Residues: CATRDRDNEQFF.

This clonotype has more than one count but fewer than ten. A junction boundary mismatches the germline segment, possibly from a read error. The chain recombines TRBV6-1 with TRBJ2-1; possibly TRBD2 for D (5 bases). The CDR3 sequence is 12 residues long. Germline V CDR1 and CDR2: MNHNS, SASEGT. Here the CDR3 reads CASGPAGELPYF. For the CDR3, the DNA is TGTGCCAGCGGCCCGGCTGGGGAGCTACCGTACTTC.

This clonotype was seen more than once but under ten times. This chain uses TRBV6-6 with TRBJ2-4; 8 bases line up with TRBD2. The assigned J gene may be wrong: the sequence end matches TRBJ2-7 better. The germline V gene encodes CDR1 MNHNY and CDR2 SVGAGI (reference sequence). The CDR3 sequence is 16 residues long. As DNA, the CDR3 is TGTGCCAGCAGCGAAAGGGGCGGGGGGAGCTCCTACGAGCAGTACTTC. Protein product: CASSERGGGSSYEQYF.

This clonotype was found once. This chain connects TRBV10-2 to TRBJ1-1, with D possibly TRBD1 on 5 matching bases. From germline, CDR1 is WSHSY and CDR2 SAAADI. The CDR3 runs to 11 residues. V lost 6 bases to trimming and J lost 7 bases, with 9 bases between them. The CDR3 DNA reads as TGCGCCAGCAGCCCTGGGGGTGAAGCTTTCTTT. Protein: CASSPGGEAFF.

Points on this clonotype: No conserved phenylalanine or tryptophan ends this CDR3, so it is likely a read error. The J gene is TRBJ2-1, the V gene TRBV7-2; D is unclear. Looked up from germline, CDR1 is SGHTA and CDR2 is FQGNSA. V gave up 1 base and J gave up 0 bases, with 7 bases separating them. The CDR3 covers 15 residues. CDR3 DNA sequence: TGTGCCAGCAGCTTAGAATATACCTCCTACAATGAGCAGTTCTGC. Its protein is CASSLEYTSYNEQFC.

This clonotype was picked up a small number of times. V and J are TRBV10-2 and TRBJ2-1; tentative D call: TRBD2 (7 bases). The J call may not be correct, given that the DNA end is closer to TRBJ2-7. This CDR3 comprises 13 residues. Germline V gene sequence: CDR1 WSHSY, CDR2 SAAADI. CDR3 protein: CASSDPGRGQQYF. CDR3 bases: TGCGCCAGCAGTGATCCAGGGCGGGGGCAACAGTACTTC.

The chain uses TRBV6-8 and TRBJ2-1; possible D gene TRBD1, 6 bases. V was pared by 6 bases and J by 5 bases, with 29 bases between. CDR1 and CDR2 (germline): MNHGY, SAAAGT. The CDR3 covers 19 residues. CDR3 nucleotides: TGTGCCAGCAGCATAATCTCTACCTCCGGGACAACGGGGAACAATGAGCAGTTCTTC. Its translation is CASSIISTSGTTGNNEQFF.

The rearrangement links TRBV25-1 to TRBJ2-1; 9 bases match TRBD2. CDR3 length: 19 residues. V lost 2 bases, J lost 6 bases, and 17 bases stayed unmatched. Per germline, CDR1 MGHDK and CDR2 SYGVNS. CDR3 loop: CASSEPKRELAGKLNEQFF. CDR3 DNA: TGTGCCAGCAGTGAACCCAAGAGGGAGCTAGCGGGAAAACTCAATGAGCAGTTCTTC.

In its sample, this clonotype was seen a few times. The chain couples TRBV6-1 to TRBJ2-4; TRBD1 agrees at 10 bases. This CDR3 is 16 amino acids long. J was trimmed by 13 bases and V by 6 bases; bases with no gene match: 18. Germline V gene data show CDR1 as MNHNS and CDR2 as SASEGT. The CDR3 reads CASRRQGAISYNEQYF. CDR3 bases: TGTGCCAGCAGACGACAGGGGGCTATATCCTACAATGAGCAGTACTTC.

In its sample, this clonotype was seen once. This rearrangement joins TRBV6-1 to TRBJ2-1, with 7 bases lining up with TRBD2. The J call is uncertain, as TRBJ2-7 better fits the DNA end. The germline CDR1 and CDR2 sequences are MNHNS and SASEGT. This CDR3 has 14 amino acids. CDR3 sequence reads: CASAPRLADNEQYF. CDR3 coding DNA: TGTGCCAGCGCCCCTCGACTAGCTGACAATGAGCAGTACTTC.

The rearrangement uses TRBV12-3 or TRBV12-4 and TRBJ2-1, with D hard to call. Trimming removed 3 bases from V and 7 bases from J, with 10 bases in between. This CDR3 has 13 amino acids. Written as DNA, the CDR3 is TGTGCCAGCAGTTTTGGTTTGCGTAATGAGCAGTTCTTC. It translates to CASSFGLRNEQFF.

The sample holds a few counts of this clonotype. The chain is built from TRBV6-1 and TRBJ2-1; 12 nucleotides agree with TRBD2. Trimming removed 2 bases from V and 10 bases from J; junction bases left unmatched: 6. Germline CDR1 is MNHNS and CDR2 is SASEGT. The CDR3 is made up of 15 amino acids. The CDR3, as DNA: TGTGCCAGCAGTGAACGACTAGCGGGAGCGTACGAGCAGTTCTTC. Protein: CASSERLAGAYEQFF.

This sequence joins TRBV7-2 and TRBJ2-4; possible D gene TRBD2, 6 bases. The J call is uncertain, as TRBJ2-7 better fits the DNA end. In germline, CDR1 is SGHTA, CDR2 FQGNSA. CDR3 size: 13 residues. CDR3 amino acids: CASSWDFPYEQYF. CDR3 nucleotides: TGTGCCAGCAGCTGGGACTTTCCCTACGAGCAGTACTTC.

This chain links TRBV6-6 with TRBJ2-1; D is possibly TRBD1 or TRBD2 (5 bases each). The J call may be in error: the DNA end matches TRBJ2-7 better. Per germline, CDR1 MNHNY and CDR2 SVGAGI (reference sequence). The CDR3 length is 14 residues. CDR3 sequence (DNA): TGTGCCACAGCCTGGGGGAGAAGCCCCTACGAGCAGTACTTC. It yields the protein CATAWGRSPYEQYF.